Each of the 21 T cell receptor beta chains below was sequenced from the same sample in a study of control samples from healthy donors and cancer patients. TCRdb keeps only in-frame clones here, not all; method: immunoSEQ multiplex PCR. This table holds 130,000 to 150,000 clones, roughly 94% found once. Sequencing used PBMCs. The source of these receptors is a man aged 55 to 70 with colorectal cancer.

The rearrangement links TRBV5-5 to TRBJ1-1, with D possibly being TRBD1 (5 bases). Deletions cut 5 bases from V and 0 bases from J, with 14 bases between. CDR3 size: 15 residues. Germline CDR1 is SGHKS and CDR2 is YYEKEE (reference sequence). CDR3 residues: CASSSGTYMNTEAFF. CDR3 nucleotide sequence: TGTGCCAGCAGTTCCGGGACCTACATGAACACTGAAGCTTTCTTT. Full variable domain (missing parts from reference TRBV5-5 and TRBJ1-1): DAGVTQSPTHLIKTRGQQVTLRCSPISGHKSVSWYQQVLGQGPQFIFQYYEKEERGRGNFPDRFSARQFPNYSSELNVNALLLGDSALYLCASSSGTYMNTEAFFGQGTRLTVV.

The V and J genes are TRBV10-3 and TRBJ1-2; 7 bases are shared with TRBD1. In germline, CDR1 is ENHRY, CDR2 SYGVKD. V shed 4 bases, J shed 8 bases, and the junction held 7 bases outside the gene matches. The CDR3 has 13 amino acids. In DNA, the CDR3 is TGTGCCATCAGTGCGACAGGGCAGCAGGGCTACACCTTC. Protein product: CAISATGQQGYTF.

The J gene is TRBJ2-1, the V gene TRBV11-3; D remains ambiguous. The CDR3 length is 12 residues. Germline V gene sequence: CDR1 SGHNT, CDR2 YENEEA. Trimming removed 5 bases at V and 10 bases at J, with 12 bases between. The CDR3 protein is CASSPHEREQFF. The CDR3 nucleotides are TGTGCCAGCAGCCCACACGAGAGGGAGCAGTTCTTC.

The chain combines TRBV24-1 with TRBJ2-5; D possibly corresponds to TRBD1 (6 bases). Per the germline V gene, CDR1 is KGHDR and CDR2 is SFDVKD. The CDR3 length is 15 residues. V was trimmed by 10 bases and J by 5 bases, leaving 22 bases between them. For the CDR3, the DNA is TGTGCCACTCAGGGGCATGGGGGCATGTCGGAGACCCAGTACTTC. Translation gives CATQGHGGMSETQYF.

J is TRBJ2-3 and V is TRBV5-1, with unresolved D. The CDR3 is 15 amino acids. Germline V lookup: CDR1 SGHRS, CDR2 YFSETQ. Trimming took off 3 bases at V and 0 bases at J, with 11 bases between the two ends. The CDR3, as DNA: TGCGCCAGCAGCTCCGGACGATCTAGCACAGATACGCAGTATTTT. It translates to CASSSGRSSTDTQYF.

The chain couples TRBV4-3 to TRBJ1-1; unclear D gene. Per the germline V gene, CDR1 is LGHNA and CDR2 is YSLEER. V lost 4 bases, J lost 0 bases, and 6 bases lay in between. The CDR3 has 13 residues. CDR3 DNA sequence: TGCGCCAGCAGCCCAGGACTGAACACTGAAGCTTTCTTT. This codes for CASSPGLNTEAFF.

The table lists this clone with a count of one. The chain joins TRBV19 to TRBJ2-1; the match to TRBD2 covers 11 bases. The CDR3 length is 16 residues. The germline V gene has CDR1 LNHDA and CDR2 SQIVND (reference sequence). The J segment lost 7 bases and the V segment lost 0 bases, leaving 5 bases of the junction unmatched. The CDR3, as DNA: TGTGCCAGTAGTATAGAGGCTAGCGGGGGGAGGAATGAGCAGTTCTTC. Translating gives CASSIEASGGRNEQFF. Together with reference TRBV19 and TRBJ2-1, the CDR3 gives the full variable domain: DGGITQSPKYLFRKEGQNVTLSCEQNLNHDAMYWYRQDPGQGLRLIYYSQIVNDFQKGDIAEGYSVSREKKESFPLTVTSAQKNPTAFYLCASSIEASGGRNEQFFGPGTRLTVL.

The chain uses TRBV5-1 and TRBJ2-7; possible D gene TRBD1, 6 bases. CDR3 length equals 13 residues. Germline lookup yields CDR1 SGHRS and CDR2 YFSETQ. V lost 2 bases to trimming and J lost 5 bases, with 11 bases between them. The CDR3 here is CASSLQGWNEQYF. CDR3 nucleotides: TGCGCCAGCAGCTTACAGGGATGGAACGAGCAGTACTTC.

The rearrangement uses TRBV18 and TRBJ2-7; 10 bases are a match to TRBD1. The germline V gene encodes CDR1 KGHSH and CDR2 LQKENI. V was clipped by 2 bases and J by 5 bases; unmatched bases: 3. CDR3 length: 14 amino acids. The chain's CDR3 is CASSPLGQGDEQYF. CDR3 DNA: TGTGCCAGCTCACCATTAGGACAGGGGGACGAGCAGTACTTC.

The chain links TRBV5-1 to TRBJ1-2; D remains unclear. CDR3 length: 14 residues. The germline V and J ends were trimmed by 1 base and 2 bases, with 9 bases remaining between them. CDR1 is SGHRS and CDR2 is YFSETQ in the germline V gene. The CDR3 DNA reads TGCGCCAGCAGCTTGCGAGGAGAGAACTATGGCTACACCTTC. This codes for CASSLRGENYGYTF.

The chain is built from TRBV28 and TRBJ2-5, with D possibly matching TRBD1 (6 bases). CDR3 length equals 14 residues. CDR1 is MDHEN and CDR2 is SYDVKM in the germline V gene. Trimming took 6 bases from V and 3 from J, leaving 14 bases between them. In DNA form, the CDR3 reads TGTGCCAGCAGCCGGCAGGGGAAGAAAGAGACCCAGTACTTC. This codes for CASSRQGKKETQYF. The full variable domain, with the rest looked up from reference TRBV28 and TRBJ2-5, is DVKVTQSSRYLVKRTGEKVFLECVQDMDHENMFWYRQDPGLGLRLIYFSYDVKMKEKGDIPEGYSVSREKKERFSLILESASTNQTSMYLCASSRQGKKETQYFGPGTRLLVL.

The chain has TRBV7-9 and TRBJ2-7; 10 nucleotides agree with TRBD1. CDR1 is SEHNR, CDR2 FQNEAQ, per germline (reference sequence). This CDR3 has 13 residues. V was clipped by 4 bases and J by 4 bases; unmatched bases: 1. This chain's CDR3 is CASSSDRGYEQYF. DNA for the CDR3: TGTGCCAGCAGCTCGGACAGGGGGTACGAGCAGTACTTC. The whole variable domain, remainder taken from reference TRBV7-9 and TRBJ2-7, is DTGVSQNPRHKITKRGQNVTFRCDPISEHNRLYWYRQTLGQGPEFLTYFQNEAQLEKSRLLSDRFSAERPKGSFSTLEIQRTEQGDSAMYLCASSSDRGYEQYFGPGTRLTVT.

The chain has TRBV29-1 and TRBJ2-3; 7 positions match TRBD1. The V gene end was trimmed by 3 bases and the J gene end by 0 bases; junction bases not matched to a gene: 15. Germline CDR1 and CDR2: SQVTM and ANQGSEA. The CDR3 is made up of 18 amino acids. CDR3 DNA sequence: TGCAGCGTTGAGAGGGGACAGATGTTTACTACTAGCACAGATACGCAGTATTTT. Its translation is CSVERGQMFTTSTDTQYF.

The V gene is TRBV25-1, the J gene TRBJ2-2, with D possibly being TRBD1 (5 bases). CDR1 and CDR2 from the germline V gene are MGHDK and SYGVNS. The CDR3 consists of 15 residues. Trimming left V 6 bases short and J 0 bases short, with 11 bases between. The CDR3 nucleotides are TGTGCCAGCAGCGTGGACACGACGAACACCGGGGAGCTGTTTTTT. Translated, it gives CASSVDTTNTGELFF.

CDR3 sequence: CASQRWGEQYF. In DNA, the CDR3 is TGTGCCAGCCAACGATGGGGGGAGCAGTACTTC. This chain joins TRBV28 and TRBJ2-7, with D perhaps given as TRBD1 or TRBD2 (5 bases each). CDR1 MDHEN and CDR2 SYDVKM come from the germline V gene. The CDR3 has 11 residues. V lost 8 bases, J lost 7 bases, and 12 bases lay in between.

The genes are TRBV9 and TRBJ2-5; 8 nucleotides match TRBD1. Germline lookup yields CDR1 SGDLS and CDR2 YYNGEE. The CDR3 has 13 residues. The junction had 0 bases not matched to a gene; V was cut back by 0 bases and J by 5 bases. The CDR3 coding sequence is TGTGCCAGCAGCGTAGGACAGGGGGAGACCCAGTACTTC. Amino acids: CASSVGQGETQYF. Full variable domain (outside the CDR3, taken from reference TRBV9 and TRBJ2-5): DSGVTQTPKHLITATGQRVTLRCSPRSGDLSVYWYQQSLDQGLQFLIQYYNGEERAKGNILERFSAQQFPDLHSELNLSSLELGDSALYFCASSVGQGETQYFGPGTRLLVL.

Only a few counts were recorded for this clone. The chain recombines TRBV11-2 with TRBJ1-5, with a possible D match to TRBD1 (5 bases). Germline V gene data show CDR1 as SGHAT and CDR2 as FQNNGV. CDR3 size: 13 residues. Between the trimmed V and J ends, which lost 3 bases and 7 bases, there was a span of 10 bases. DNA for the CDR3: TGTGCCAGCAGCTTTACCGACAGACAGCCCCAGCATTTT. Translation: CASSFTDRQPQHF.

V and J are TRBV7-9 and TRBJ1-6, with D tentatively TRBD1 (5 bases). Germline V gives CDR1 SEHNR, CDR2 FQNEAQ (reference sequence). This CDR3 region has 15 residues. V was trimmed by 4 bases and J by 7 bases, leaving 14 bases between them. The CDR3 nucleotides read TGTGCCAGCAGCTCAGGAGACAGCGGAAATTCACCCCTCCACTTT. Protein: CASSSGDSGNSPLHF.

The gene calls are TRBV4-3 and TRBJ2-7, with TRBD2 identical over 13 bases. After removal of 4 bases from V and 7 bases from J, the junction contained 10 bases not matched to a gene. The CDR3 extends over 16 amino acids. Germline CDR1 is LGHNA and CDR2 is YSLEER. CDR3 amino acids: CASSRGGTSGDREQYF. In DNA form, the CDR3 reads TGCGCCAGCAGCCGGGGAGGGACTAGCGGGGACCGTGAGCAGTACTTC.

This clone was recorded only once. The V gene is TRBV28, the J gene TRBJ1-6; D may be TRBD1 (5 bases). CDR1 is MDHEN and CDR2 is SYDVKM in the germline V gene. With 6 bases removed from V and 5 bases from J, the gap between germline ends came to 14 bases. The CDR3 has 15 residues. The CDR3 reads CASSPTAGHNSPLHF. CDR3 DNA sequence: TGTGCCAGCAGCCCTACGGCGGGGCATAATTCACCCCTCCACTTT.

V gene TRBV7-5 combines with J gene TRBJ2-4; the D segment call TRBD1 is taken from the table without a DNA check. TRBV7-5 is assigned pseudogene status. This CDR3 has 15 amino acids. The CDR3 coding sequence is TGTGCCAGAAGCGGCGGAGCAGGGGGCGCGAACATTCAGTACTTC. Its protein product is CARSGGAGGANIQYF.